This T cell receptor beta chain was identified in a study of a mutant IDH1 vaccine in newly diagnosed glioma. Stated time point: week 35, safety follow-up. Vaccination used 300 ug of mutant IDH1 20-mer peptide per dose, with topical imiquimod. Generated by immunoSEQ multiplex PCR, the TCRdb table keeps only in-frame clones and is missing some. This table has under 40,000 clones, roughly 77% appearing once. With respect to this clone: The antigen remains undetermined.

The CDR3 length is 17 residues. Germline V CDR1 and CDR2: KGHSH, LQKENI. After removal of 0 bases from V and 0 bases from J, the junction contained 8 bases not matched to a gene. This sequence joins TRBV18 and TRBJ2-7; 7 nucleotides line up with TRBD2. The sample was PBMCs, taken from a glioma patient whose treatment included an IDH1 peptide vaccine. This sequence was found in a young man with glioma. CDR3 residues: CASSPPGSSGSSYEQYF. The CDR3 nucleotides are TGTGCCAGCTCACCACCGGGATCTAGCGGTAGCTCCTACGAGCAGTACTTC.